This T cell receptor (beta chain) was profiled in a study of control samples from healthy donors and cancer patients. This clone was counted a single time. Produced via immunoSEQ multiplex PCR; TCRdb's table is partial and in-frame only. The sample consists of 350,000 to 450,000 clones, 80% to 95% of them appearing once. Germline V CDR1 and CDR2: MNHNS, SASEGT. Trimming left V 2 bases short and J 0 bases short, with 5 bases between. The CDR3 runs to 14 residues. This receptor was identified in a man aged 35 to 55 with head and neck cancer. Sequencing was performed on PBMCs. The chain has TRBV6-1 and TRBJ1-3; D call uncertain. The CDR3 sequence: CASSELVSGNTIYF. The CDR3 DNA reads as TGTGCCAGCAGTGAACTGGTCTCTGGAAACACCATATATTTT.